One T cell receptor beta chain is described in this entry. The antigen is undetermined. This record comes from a study of T cell repertoires in cytomegalovirus infection. Study overall: CMV epitopes, recently identified HLA-C-restricted and well-studied HLA-B-restricted, were used. Public TCR beta signatures marked donors with CMV infection and the matching HLA. Findings of the study overall: HLA-C-restricted CMV-specific TCR beta clonotypes were dominant in the ex vivo response. Based on cumulative public TCR beta family frequency, carriers of CMV plus the relevant HLA were identified.

MiXCR, run by TCRdb on the reads, gives a single entry per CDR3 protein. This table holds 900,000 to 950,000 distinct CDR3 sequences, approximately 30% found once. The V end was cut by 4 bases, the J end by 4 bases, with 16 bases between. Germline values: CDR1 SGDLS, CDR2 YYNGEE. This CDR3 spans 15 amino acids. The source material was cultured CD8+ T cells from PBMCs, sampled from culture after CMV antigen stimulation. The rearrangement uses TRBV9 and TRBJ2-3, with D possibly TRBD2 on 7 matching bases. The source is a human donor in good health (CMV status not recorded). Some clones in this sample may be carry-over from other donors' samples. The CDR3 DNA reads TGTGCCAGCAGCCCACGGGGGGCCGGGGCAGATACGCAGTATTTT. Its protein is CASSPRGAGADTQYF.